These T cell receptor beta chains were read from a single sample in a study of T cell responses to AZD1222 COVID-19 vaccine. Clones were sequenced by immunoSEQ multiplex PCR, and TCRdb holds only the in-frame ones, with some missing. The data contain more than 110,000 clones, more than 85% of them singletons. The sample in question was peripheral blood, obtained on day 0 of AZD1222 vaccination. The receptors stem from an adult in good health. CDR3s include the opening cysteine and the closing phenylalanine or tryptophan. D genes are given only for firm matches. Expanded clones are given a class, and other clones once, few, many or no size at all.

V: TRBV13
J: TRBJ1-1
D: NA
size: NA
CDR3: CASRFEDTEAFF

V: TRBV6-2/TRBV6-3
J: TRBJ2-1
D: TRBD1
size: few
CDR3: CASSYSSGRGLSYNEQFF

V: TRBV10-3
J: TRBJ2-7
D: TRBD1
size: NA
CDR3: CATTPGQGVYEQYF

V: TRBV29-1
J: TRBJ1-2
D: TRBD1
size: NA
CDR3: CSVETGEGYGYTF

V: TRBV30
J: TRBJ1-3
D: TRBD1
size: NA
CDR3: CAWSHLMGGQGHRF

V: TRBV5-1
J: TRBJ1-4
D: NA
size: NA
CDR3: CASSLDRDGEKLFF

V: TRBV6-2/TRBV6-3
J: TRBJ1-5
D: NA
size: NA
CDR3: CASSYSSRAQPQHF

V: TRBV18
J: TRBJ2-5
D: NA
size: NA
CDR3: CASSLAPSEGTQYF

V: TRBV14
J: TRBJ1-1
D: NA
size: NA
CDR3: CASSRRQSPVEAFF

V: TRBV7-9
J: TRBJ1-2
D: NA
size: NA
CDR3: CASSLGRDSPRGYTF

V: TRBV4-2
J: TRBJ2-1
D: NA
size: NA
CDR3: CASSQGLYNEQFF

V: TRBV5-1
J: TRBJ1-5
D: NA
size: NA
CDR3: CASSLAVDQPQHF

V: TRBV7-2
J: TRBJ1-2
D: NA
size: once
CDR3: CASSPEGFYGYTF

V: TRBV9
J: TRBJ2-6
D: NA
size: NA
CDR3: CASSVRGGVGANVLTF

V: TRBV2
J: TRBJ2-1
D: TRBD1
size: NA
CDR3: CASTTLRDRSNEQFF

V: TRBV4-1
J: TRBJ1-2
D: NA
size: NA
CDR3: CASSQVFRGAGYGYTF

V: TRBV7-2
J: TRBJ1-1
D: NA
size: NA
CDR3: CASSLEGAGTEAFF

V: TRBV5-4
J: TRBJ1-1
D: NA
size: NA
CDR3: CASSLAGRGKVTEAFF

V: TRBV3-1/TRBV3-2
J: TRBJ2-3
D: NA
size: NA
CDR3: CASRPIGSGGGDTQYF

V: TRBV7-8
J: TRBJ2-3
D: NA
size: NA
CDR3: CASSLGGETDTQYF

V: TRBV2
J: TRBJ1-3
D: NA
size: NA
CDR3: CAGSRDSGNTIYF

V: TRBV6-5
J: TRBJ1-2
D: NA
size: NA
CDR3: CASSYSGGLAYGYTF

V: TRBV19
J: TRBJ2-1
D: NA
size: NA
CDR3: CASSNTGSYNEQFF

V: TRBV6-2/TRBV6-3
J: TRBJ2-5
D: NA
size: NA
CDR3: CASSLIPGTGETQYF

V: TRBV7-9
J: TRBJ2-1
D: NA
size: NA
CDR3: CASSPRGAEQFF

V: TRBV18
J: TRBJ1-5
D: NA
size: NA
CDR3: CASSPVGGNQPQHF

V: TRBV4-1
J: TRBJ2-2
D: TRBD1
size: NA
CDR3: CASSPTGVIPGELFF

V: TRBV5-6
J: TRBJ1-1
D: TRBD1
size: NA
CDR3: CASSLIYRGANTEAFF

V: TRBV11-2
J: TRBJ1-6
D: NA
size: NA
CDR3: CASSLEGAGNSPLHF

V: TRBV2
J: TRBJ1-5
D: NA
size: NA
CDR3: CASSEFRRLYQPQHF

V: TRBV7-3
J: TRBJ1-2
D: TRBD1
size: NA
CDR3: CASSPAADRDFYGYTF

V: TRBV27
J: TRBJ2-7
D: NA
size: NA
CDR3: CASRRDRSYEQYF

V: TRBV6-2/TRBV6-3
J: TRBJ1-1
D: TRBD1
size: NA
CDR3: CASTPTGGRTEAFF

V: TRBV11-2
J: TRBJ2-3
D: TRBD2
size: once
CDR3: CASSRSTGLAGRTDTQYF

V: TRBV6-6
J: TRBJ1-2
D: TRBD1
size: NA
CDR3: CASSTRTGRNYGYTF

V: TRBV30
J: TRBJ1-1
D: NA
size: NA
CDR3: CAWSWGNTEAFF

V: TRBV28
J: TRBJ2-7
D: TRBD1
size: NA
CDR3: CASRWTGPGEQYF

V: TRBV12-5
J: TRBJ2-2
D: NA
size: NA
CDR3: CASGGVSGELFF

V: TRBV7-9
J: TRBJ2-1
D: NA
size: NA
CDR3: CASSLAPNRGYNEQFF

V: TRBV7-2
J: TRBJ2-1
D: TRBD2
size: NA
CDR3: CASSIVSGRAQNEQFF

V: TRBV5-5
J: TRBJ1-4
D: NA
size: NA
CDR3: CASSWGGEKLFF

V: TRBV6-6
J: TRBJ1-5
D: NA
size: NA
CDR3: CASSPRDSNQPQHF

V: TRBV7-2
J: TRBJ1-5
D: NA
size: NA
CDR3: CASSAFVAGRNQPQHF

V: TRBV4-3
J: TRBJ1-1
D: TRBD1
size: NA
CDR3: CASSRYRGEAFF

V: TRBV5-8
J: TRBJ2-2
D: TRBD1
size: NA
CDR3: CASSSGLDRGFTGELFF

V: TRBV6-1
J: TRBJ1-5
D: TRBD1
size: NA
CDR3: CASSEAGTGGQPQHF

V: TRBV3-1/TRBV3-2
J: TRBJ1-2
D: TRBD1
size: NA
CDR3: CASSQGVGQGHGYTF

V: TRBV10-3
J: TRBJ1-1
D: TRBD1
size: NA
CDR3: CAISERSGQGYSEAFF

V: TRBV28
J: TRBJ2-6
D: NA
size: NA
CDR3: CASSFRQAGANVLTF

V: TRBV7-9
J: TRBJ1-3
D: NA
size: NA
CDR3: CLGGMSSGNTIYF

V: TRBV6-1
J: TRBJ1-2
D: TRBD1
size: NA
CDR3: CASSDRTGNNYGYTF

V: TRBV30
J: TRBJ1-5
D: NA
size: NA
CDR3: CAWSGGGNQPQHF

V: TRBV3-1/TRBV3-2
J: TRBJ1-4
D: NA
size: NA
CDR3: CASSQDPLELFF

V: TRBV5-8
J: TRBJ1-5
D: NA
size: NA
CDR3: CASSLGGGQPQHF

V: TRBV20-1
J: TRBJ2-1
D: TRBD2
size: NA
CDR3: CSASKLAGLNEQFF

V: TRBV27
J: TRBJ2-3
D: TRBD1
size: once
CDR3: CASSGTGFLGLTDTQYF

V: TRBV9
J: TRBJ2-1
D: TRBD2
size: NA
CDR3: CASSRLAGTYNEQFF

V: TRBV11-2
J: TRBJ2-1
D: TRBD2
size: NA
CDR3: CASSPLAGGEQFF

V: TRBV30
J: TRBJ1-2
D: TRBD1
size: NA
CDR3: CAKEGAGGYTF